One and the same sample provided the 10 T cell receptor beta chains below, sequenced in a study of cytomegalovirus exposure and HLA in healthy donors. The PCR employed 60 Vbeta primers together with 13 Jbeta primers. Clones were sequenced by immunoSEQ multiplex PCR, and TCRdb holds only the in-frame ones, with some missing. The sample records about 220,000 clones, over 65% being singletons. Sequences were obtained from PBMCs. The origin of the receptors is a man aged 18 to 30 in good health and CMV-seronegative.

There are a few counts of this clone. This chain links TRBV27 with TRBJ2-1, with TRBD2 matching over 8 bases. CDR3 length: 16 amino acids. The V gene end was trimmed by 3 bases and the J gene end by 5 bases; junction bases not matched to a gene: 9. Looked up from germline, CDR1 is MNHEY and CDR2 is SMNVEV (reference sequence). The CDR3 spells CASSLSAGEINNEQFF. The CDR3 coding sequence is TGTGCCAGCAGTTTGTCAGCGGGAGAGATAAACAATGAGCAGTTCTTC.

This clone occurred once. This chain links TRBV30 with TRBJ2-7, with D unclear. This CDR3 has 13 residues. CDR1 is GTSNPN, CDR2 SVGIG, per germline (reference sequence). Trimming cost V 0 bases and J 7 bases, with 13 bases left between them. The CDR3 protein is CAWSVNDFSEQYF. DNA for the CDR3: TGTGCCTGGAGTGTGAACGACTTCAGTGAGCAGTACTTC.

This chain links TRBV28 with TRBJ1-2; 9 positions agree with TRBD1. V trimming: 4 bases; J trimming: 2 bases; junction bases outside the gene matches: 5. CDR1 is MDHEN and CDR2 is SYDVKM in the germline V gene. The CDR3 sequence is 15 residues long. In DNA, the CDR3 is TGTGCCAGCAGTTCAATGACAGGGGGGAACTATGGCTACACCTTC. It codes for CASSSMTGGNYGYTF.

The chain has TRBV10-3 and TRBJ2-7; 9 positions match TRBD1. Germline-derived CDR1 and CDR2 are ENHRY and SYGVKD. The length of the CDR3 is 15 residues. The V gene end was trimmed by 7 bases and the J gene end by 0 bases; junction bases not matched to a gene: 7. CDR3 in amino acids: CAINPGTGSSYEQYF. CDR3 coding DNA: TGTGCCATCAACCCCGGGACAGGGAGCTCCTACGAGCAGTACTTC.

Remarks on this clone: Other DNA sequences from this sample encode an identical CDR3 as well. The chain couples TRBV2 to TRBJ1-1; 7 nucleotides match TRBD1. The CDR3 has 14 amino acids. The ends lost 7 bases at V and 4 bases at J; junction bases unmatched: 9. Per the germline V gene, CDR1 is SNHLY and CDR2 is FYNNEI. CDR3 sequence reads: CASKTGYGSTEAFF. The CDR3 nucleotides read TGTGCCAGCAAGACAGGGTATGGAAGCACTGAAGCTTTCTTT.

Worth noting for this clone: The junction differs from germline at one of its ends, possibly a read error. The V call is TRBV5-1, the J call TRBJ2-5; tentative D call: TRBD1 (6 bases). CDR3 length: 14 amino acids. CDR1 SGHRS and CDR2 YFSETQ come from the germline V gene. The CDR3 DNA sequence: TGCGCCAGCAGCCTCGACAGGCCTCAAGAGGCCCAGTACTTC. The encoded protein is CASSLDRPQEAQYF.

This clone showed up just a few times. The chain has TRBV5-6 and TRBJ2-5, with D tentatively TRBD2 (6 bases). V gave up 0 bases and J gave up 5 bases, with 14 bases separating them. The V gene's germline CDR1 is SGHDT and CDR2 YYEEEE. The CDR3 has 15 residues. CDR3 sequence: CASSLVGTSYETQYF. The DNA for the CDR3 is TGTGCCAGCAGCTTGGTGGGGACTTCCTATGAGACCCAGTACTTC.

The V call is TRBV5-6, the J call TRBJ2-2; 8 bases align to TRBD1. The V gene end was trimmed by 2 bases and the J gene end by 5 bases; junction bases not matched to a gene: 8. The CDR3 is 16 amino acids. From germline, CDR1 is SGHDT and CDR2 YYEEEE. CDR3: CASSLTGGRRTGELFF. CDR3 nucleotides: TGTGCCAGCAGCTTAACAGGGGGAAGGAGAACCGGGGAGCTGTTTTTT.

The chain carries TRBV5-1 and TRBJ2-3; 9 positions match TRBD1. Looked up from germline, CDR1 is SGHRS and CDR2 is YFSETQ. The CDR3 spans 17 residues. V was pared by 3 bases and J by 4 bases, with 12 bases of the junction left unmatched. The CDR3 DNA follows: TGCGCCAGCAGCTACACCGCGACAGGGGGTAGGGCAGATACGCAGTATTTT. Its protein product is CASSYTATGGRADTQYF.

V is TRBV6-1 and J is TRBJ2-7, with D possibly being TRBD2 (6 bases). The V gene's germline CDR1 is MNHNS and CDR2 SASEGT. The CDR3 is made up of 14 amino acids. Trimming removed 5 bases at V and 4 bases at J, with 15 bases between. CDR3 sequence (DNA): TGTGCCAGCAGTCCCTCCGCGGGGTATTACGAGCAGTACTTC. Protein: CASSPSAGYYEQYF.